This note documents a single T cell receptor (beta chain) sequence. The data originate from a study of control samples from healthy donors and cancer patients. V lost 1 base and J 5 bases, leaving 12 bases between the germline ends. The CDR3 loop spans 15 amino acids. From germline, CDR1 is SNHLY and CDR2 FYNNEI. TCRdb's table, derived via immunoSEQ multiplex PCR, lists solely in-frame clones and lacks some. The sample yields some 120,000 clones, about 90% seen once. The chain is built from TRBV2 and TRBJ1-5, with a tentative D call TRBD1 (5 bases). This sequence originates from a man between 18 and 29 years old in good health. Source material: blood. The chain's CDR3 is CASSEDLQDYQPQHF. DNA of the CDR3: TGTGCCAGCAGTGAAGATCTACAGGACTATCAGCCCCAGCATTTT.